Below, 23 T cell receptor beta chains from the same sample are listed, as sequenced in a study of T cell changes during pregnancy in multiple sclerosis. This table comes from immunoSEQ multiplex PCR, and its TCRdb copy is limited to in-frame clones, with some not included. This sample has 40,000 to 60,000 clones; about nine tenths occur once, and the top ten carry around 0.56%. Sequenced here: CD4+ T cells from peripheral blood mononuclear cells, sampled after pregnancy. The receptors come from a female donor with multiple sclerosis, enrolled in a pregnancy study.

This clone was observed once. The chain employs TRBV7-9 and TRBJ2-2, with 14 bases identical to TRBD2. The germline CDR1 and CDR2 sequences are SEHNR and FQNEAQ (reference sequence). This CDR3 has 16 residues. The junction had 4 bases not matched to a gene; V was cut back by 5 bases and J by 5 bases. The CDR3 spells CASSLGTSGSTGELFF. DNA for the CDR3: TGTGCCAGCAGCCTCGGGACTAGCGGGAGTACCGGGGAGCTGTTTTTT.

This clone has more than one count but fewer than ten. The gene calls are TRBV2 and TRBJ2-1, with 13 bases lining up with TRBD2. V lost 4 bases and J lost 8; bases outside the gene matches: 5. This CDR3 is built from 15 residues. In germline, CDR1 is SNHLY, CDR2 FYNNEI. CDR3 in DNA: TGTGCCAGCAGTGTTAGGACTAGCGGGAGACATGAGCAGTTCTTC. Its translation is CASSVRTSGRHEQFF.

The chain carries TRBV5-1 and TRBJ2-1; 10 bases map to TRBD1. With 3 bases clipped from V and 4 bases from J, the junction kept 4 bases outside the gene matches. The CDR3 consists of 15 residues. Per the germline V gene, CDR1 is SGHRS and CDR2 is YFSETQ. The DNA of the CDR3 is TGCGCCAGCAGCTCCGGGACAGGGGTATACAATGAGCAGTTCTTC. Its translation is CASSSGTGVYNEQFF.

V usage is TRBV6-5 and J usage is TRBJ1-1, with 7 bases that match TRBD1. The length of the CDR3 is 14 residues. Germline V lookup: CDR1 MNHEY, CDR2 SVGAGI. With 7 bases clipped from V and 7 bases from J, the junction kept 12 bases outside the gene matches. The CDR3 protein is CASTSKGQTFEAFF. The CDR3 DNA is TGTGCCAGCACCTCGAAGGGACAGACCTTTGAAGCTTTCTTT.

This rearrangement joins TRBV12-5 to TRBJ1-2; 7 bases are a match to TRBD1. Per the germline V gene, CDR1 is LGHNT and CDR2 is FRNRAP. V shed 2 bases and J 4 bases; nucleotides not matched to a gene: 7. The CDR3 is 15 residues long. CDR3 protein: CASGLKTGRGYGYTF. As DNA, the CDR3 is TGTGCTAGTGGTTTGAAGACAGGGCGGGGCTATGGCTACACCTTC.

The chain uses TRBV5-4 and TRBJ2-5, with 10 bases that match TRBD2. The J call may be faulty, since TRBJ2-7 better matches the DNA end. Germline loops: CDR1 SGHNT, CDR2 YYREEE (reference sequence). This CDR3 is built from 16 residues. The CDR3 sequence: CASSLGSGRAQYEQYF. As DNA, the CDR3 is TGTGCCAGCAGCTTGGGAAGCGGGAGGGCCCAGTACGAGCAGTACTTC.

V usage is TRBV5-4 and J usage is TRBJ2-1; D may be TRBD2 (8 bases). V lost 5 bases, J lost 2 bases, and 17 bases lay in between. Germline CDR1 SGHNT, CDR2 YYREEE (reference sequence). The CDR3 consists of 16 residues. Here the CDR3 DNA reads TGTGCCAGCAGGCGAGGGGGCGGGAGGACCTACAATGAGCAGTTCTTC. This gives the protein CASRRGGGRTYNEQFF.

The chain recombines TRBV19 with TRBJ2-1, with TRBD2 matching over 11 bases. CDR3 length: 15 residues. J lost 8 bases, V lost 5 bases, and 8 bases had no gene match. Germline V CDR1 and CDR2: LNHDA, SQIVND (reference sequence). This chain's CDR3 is CASSVAGGRWYEQFF. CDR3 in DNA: TGTGCCAGTAGTGTAGCGGGAGGGAGGTGGTATGAGCAGTTCTTC.

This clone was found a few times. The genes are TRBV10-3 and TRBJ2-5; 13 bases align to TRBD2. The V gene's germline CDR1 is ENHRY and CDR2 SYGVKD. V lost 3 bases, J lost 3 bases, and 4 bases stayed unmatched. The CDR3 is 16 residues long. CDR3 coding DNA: TGTGCCATCAGTGACCCGGGACTAGCGGGAAAAGAGACCCAGTACTTC. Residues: CAISDPGLAGKETQYF.

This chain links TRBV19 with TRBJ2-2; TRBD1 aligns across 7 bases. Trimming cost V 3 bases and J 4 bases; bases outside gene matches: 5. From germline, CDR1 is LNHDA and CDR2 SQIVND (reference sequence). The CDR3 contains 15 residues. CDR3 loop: CASSMLRGRTGELFF. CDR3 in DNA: TGTGCCAGTAGTATGCTGAGGGGGCGCACCGGGGAGCTGTTTTTT.

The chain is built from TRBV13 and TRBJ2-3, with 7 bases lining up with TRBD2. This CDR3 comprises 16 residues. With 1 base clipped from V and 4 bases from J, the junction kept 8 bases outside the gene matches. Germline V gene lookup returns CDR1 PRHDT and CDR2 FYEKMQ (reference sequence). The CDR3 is CASSLAGGLKADTQYF. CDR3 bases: TGTGCCAGCAGCTTAGCGGGAGGATTAAAAGCAGATACGCAGTATTTT. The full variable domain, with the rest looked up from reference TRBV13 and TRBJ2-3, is AAGVIQSPRHLIKEKRETATLKCYPIPRHDTVYWYQQGPGQDPQFLISFYEKMQSDKGSIPDRFSAQQFSDYHSELNMSSLELGDSALYFCASSLAGGLKADTQYFGPGTRLTVL.

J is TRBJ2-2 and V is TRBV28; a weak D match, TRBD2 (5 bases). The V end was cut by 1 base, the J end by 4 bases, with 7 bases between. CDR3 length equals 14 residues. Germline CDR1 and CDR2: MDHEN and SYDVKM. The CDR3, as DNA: TGTGCCAGCAGTTTATCTCGGGGCACCGGGGAGCTGTTTTTT. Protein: CASSLSRGTGELFF.

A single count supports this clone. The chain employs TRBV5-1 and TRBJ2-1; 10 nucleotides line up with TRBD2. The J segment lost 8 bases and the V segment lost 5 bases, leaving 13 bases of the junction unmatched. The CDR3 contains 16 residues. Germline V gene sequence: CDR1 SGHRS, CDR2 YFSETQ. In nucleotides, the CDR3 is TGCGCCAGCAGTCCCGAAGCGGGAGGGCTCATCTATGAGCAGTTCTTC. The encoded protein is CASSPEAGGLIYEQFF.

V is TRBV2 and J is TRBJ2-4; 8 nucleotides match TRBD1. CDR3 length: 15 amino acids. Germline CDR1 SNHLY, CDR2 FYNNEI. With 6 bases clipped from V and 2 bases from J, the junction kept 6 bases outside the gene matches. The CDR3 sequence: CASREQGAPKNIQYF. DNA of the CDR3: TGTGCCAGCAGAGAGCAGGGGGCACCCAAAAACATTCAGTACTTC.

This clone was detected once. The CDR3 nucleotides read TGCGCCAGCAGCTCCCCGGGTGGGAGGGAGCAGTACTTC. Translation: CASSSPGGREQYF. This chain joins TRBV5-1 and TRBJ2-7; D possibly corresponds to TRBD2 (6 bases). Trimming removed 3 bases at V and 7 bases at J, with 14 bases between. CDR1 is SGHRS, CDR2 YFSETQ, per germline. The CDR3 contains 13 residues.

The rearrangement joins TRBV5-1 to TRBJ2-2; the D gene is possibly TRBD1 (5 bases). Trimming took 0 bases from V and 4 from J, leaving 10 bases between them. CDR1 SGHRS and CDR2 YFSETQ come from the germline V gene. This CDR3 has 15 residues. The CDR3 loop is CASSLVQGPTGELFF. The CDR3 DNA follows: TGCGCCAGCAGCTTGGTTCAGGGTCCCACCGGGGAGCTGTTTTTT.

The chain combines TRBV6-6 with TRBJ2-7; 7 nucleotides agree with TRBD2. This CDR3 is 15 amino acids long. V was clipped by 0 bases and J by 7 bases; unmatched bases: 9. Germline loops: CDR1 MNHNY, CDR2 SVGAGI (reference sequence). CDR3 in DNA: TGTGCCAGCAGTTACTCGGGGGGGGGAAGCGATGAGCAGTACTTC. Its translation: CASSYSGGGSDEQYF.

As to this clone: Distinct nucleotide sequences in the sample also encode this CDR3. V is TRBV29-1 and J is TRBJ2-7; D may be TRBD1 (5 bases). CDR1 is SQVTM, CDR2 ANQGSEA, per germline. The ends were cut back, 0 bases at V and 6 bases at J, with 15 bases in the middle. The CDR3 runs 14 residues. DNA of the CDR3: TGCAGCGTTGAAGACCACAGACAGTTTCCCGAGCAGTACTTC. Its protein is CSVEDHRQFPEQYF.

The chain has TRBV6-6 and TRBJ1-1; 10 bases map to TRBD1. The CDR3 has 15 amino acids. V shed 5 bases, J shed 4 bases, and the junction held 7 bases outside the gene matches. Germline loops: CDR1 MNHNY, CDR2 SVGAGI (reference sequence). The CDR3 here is CASSRSTGGGTEAFF. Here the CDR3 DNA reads TGTGCCAGCAGTAGATCGACAGGGGGCGGCACTGAAGCTTTCTTT.

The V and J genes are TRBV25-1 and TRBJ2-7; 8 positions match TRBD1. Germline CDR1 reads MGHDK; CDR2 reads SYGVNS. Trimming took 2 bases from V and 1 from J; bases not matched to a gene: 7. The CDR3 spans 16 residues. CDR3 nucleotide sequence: TGTGCCAGCAGTGAAACAGTCCGGACAGGGTCCTACGAGCAGTACTTC. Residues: CASSETVRTGSYEQYF.

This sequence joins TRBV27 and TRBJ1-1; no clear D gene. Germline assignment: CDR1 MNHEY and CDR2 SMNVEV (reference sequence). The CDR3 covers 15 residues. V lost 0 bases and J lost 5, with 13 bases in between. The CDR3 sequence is CASSLSSRVRTEAFF. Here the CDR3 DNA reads TGTGCCAGCAGTTTATCGTCCCGGGTCCGGACTGAAGCTTTCTTT.

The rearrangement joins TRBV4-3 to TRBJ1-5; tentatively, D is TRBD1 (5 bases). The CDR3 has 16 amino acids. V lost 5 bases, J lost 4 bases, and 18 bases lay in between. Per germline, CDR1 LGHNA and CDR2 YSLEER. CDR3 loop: CASSLNPGDSNQPQHF. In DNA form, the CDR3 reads TGCGCCAGCAGCTTAAACCCGGGCGACAGTAATCAGCCCCAGCATTTT.

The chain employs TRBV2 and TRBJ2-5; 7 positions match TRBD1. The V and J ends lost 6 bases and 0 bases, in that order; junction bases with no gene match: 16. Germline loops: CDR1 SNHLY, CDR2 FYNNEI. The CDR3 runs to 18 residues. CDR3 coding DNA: TGTGCCAGCAGGCTTTCCGGGACAGCCCTAAGTTACCAAGAGACCCAGTACTTC. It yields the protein CASRLSGTALSYQETQYF.